The 8 T cell receptor beta chains reported below all come from one sample, sequenced in a study of blood T cell repertoires in COVID-19. Profiled with immunoSEQ multiplex PCR; TCRdb holds only in-frame clones, not every one. The sample includes fewer than 250,000 clones, 85% to 90% of them seen just once. The specimen was peripheral blood. All receptors derive from a man younger than 40 with COVID-19, enrolled during active disease.

This clone was counted a single time. J is TRBJ2-4 and V is TRBV7-9; maybe TRBD2 (6 bases). Trimming took 4 bases from V and 7 from J, leaving 23 bases between them. Germline V gene lookup returns CDR1 SEHNR and CDR2 FQNEAQ (reference sequence). The CDR3 totals 17 residues. As DNA, the CDR3 is TGTGCCAGCAGCTCACGGCCCGGGACTCCCGGCGGGAACATTCAGTACTTC. This encodes CASSSRPGTPGGNIQYF. Combining the CDR3 with reference TRBV7-9 and TRBJ2-4 gives the whole variable domain DTGVSQNPRHKITKRGQNVTFRCDPISEHNRLYWYRQTLGQGPEFLTYFQNEAQLEKSRLLSDRFSAERPKGSFSTLEIQRTEQGDSAMYLCASSSRPGTPGGNIQYFGAGTRLSVL.

The chain links TRBV6-6 to TRBJ2-1; TRBD2 matches at 10 bases. The CDR3 is 16 amino acids. V was clipped by 2 bases and J by 6 bases; unmatched bases: 7. In germline, CDR1 is MNHNY, CDR2 SVGAGI (reference sequence). CDR3 sequence: CASSYPGGTSVNEQFF. The CDR3 DNA is TGTGCCAGCAGTTACCCCGGCGGGACTAGCGTCAATGAGCAGTTCTTC.

The chain has TRBV18 and TRBJ1-2; no reliable D call. The CDR3 sequence is 14 residues long. Deletions cut 0 bases from V and 5 bases from J, with 10 bases between. Germline loops: CDR1 KGHSH, CDR2 LQKENI. The DNA for the CDR3 is TGTGCCAGCTCACCACCAACCTTAGAATATGGCTACACCTTC. Translation: CASSPPTLEYGYTF.

This sequence joins TRBV11-3 and TRBJ2-2; 8 nucleotides align to TRBD2. With V trimmed by 5 bases and J by 4 bases, 9 bases remained unmatched. From germline, CDR1 is SGHNT and CDR2 YENEEA. This CDR3 has 16 residues. CDR3 protein: CASSQPGTSGTGELFF. Written as DNA, the CDR3 is TGTGCCAGCAGCCAACCGGGAACTAGCGGCACCGGGGAGCTGTTTTTT.

This clone has more than one count but fewer than ten. The rearrangement uses TRBV19 and TRBJ2-1; 8 positions agree with TRBD1. CDR1 and CDR2 from the germline V gene are LNHDA and SQIVND (reference sequence). The length of the CDR3 is 17 residues. The V and J ends lost 3 bases and 5 bases, in that order; junction bases with no gene match: 12. The CDR3 region has the DNA TGTGCCAGTAGTATTTCTTTCCAGGGGGCGGGAAACAATGAGCAGTTCTTC. The encoded protein is CASSISFQGAGNNEQFF. Drawing the rest from reference TRBV19 and TRBJ2-1, the complete variable domain is DGGITQSPKYLFRKEGQNVTLSCEQNLNHDAMYWYRQDPGQGLRLIYYSQIVNDFQKGDIAEGYSVSREKKESFPLTVTSAQKNPTAFYLCASSISFQGAGNNEQFFGPGTRLTVL.

The rearrangement uses TRBV3-1 (or the pseudogene TRBV3-2) and TRBJ1-4, with TRBD1 matching over 8 bases. Per germline, CDR1 LGHDT and CDR2 YNNKEL (reference sequence). This CDR3 contains 16 residues. V gave up 3 bases and J gave up 5 bases; unmatched junction bases: 8. CDR3 nucleotides: TGTGCCAGCAGCCAGATTCTGGACAGGGCGAATGAAAAACTGTTTTTT. Translated, it gives CASSQILDRANEKLFF.

The chain joins TRBV25-1 to TRBJ1-1; 7 bases are a match to TRBD1. J was trimmed by 3 bases and V by 1 base; bases with no gene match: 5. The CDR3 runs to 15 residues. Per the germline V gene, CDR1 is MGHDK and CDR2 is SYGVNS. CDR3 bases: TGTGCCAGCAGTGAATGGGCGACAGGGTACACTGAAGCTTTCTTT. Translation: CASSEWATGYTEAFF.

The CDR3, as DNA: TGTGCCATCAGTGGGCAGGGTAATAATGAAAAACTGTTTTTT. This gives the protein CAISGQGNNEKLFF. The V call is TRBV10-3, the J call TRBJ1-4, with D tentatively TRBD1 (5 bases). V gave up 4 bases and J gave up 4 bases, with 10 bases separating them. Germline V gives CDR1 ENHRY, CDR2 SYGVKD. CDR3 size: 14 residues.